The present T cell receptor beta chain was sequenced within a study of shared clonotypes between healthy human individuals. Looking at the study overall: Each donor contributed plates that comprised three CD4 naive, three CD4 memory, two CD8 naive and one CD8 memory.

This CDR3 region has 13 residues. V was clipped by 1 base and J by 6 bases, with 10 bases between them. Germline V CDR1 and CDR2: MNHEY, SMNVEV (reference sequence). Each cell subset's genomic DNA was divided evenly among several immunoSEQ plates. The data were produced by immunoSEQ multiplex PCR, yet TCRdb's version contains in-frame clones alone and is incomplete. Among about 2.1 million clones, about 94% were seen once, and the ten largest hold more than 1.5%. Terminally differentiated effector memory CD45RA+ cells were left out of the naive CD8 fraction, which was CD45RO-negative and positively selected for CCR7.

The TCR sequence derives from a man between 18 and 35 years old in good health. Some clones in this sample may be carry-over from other donors' samples. Sequences were obtained from naive CD8+ T cells from PBMCs. This chain uses TRBV27 with TRBJ2-7; D possibly corresponds to TRBD2 (5 bases). The CDR3 loop reads CASSLFLGSEQYF. DNA for the CDR3: TGTGCCAGCAGTTTATTTTTAGGGAGCGAGCAGTACTTC.